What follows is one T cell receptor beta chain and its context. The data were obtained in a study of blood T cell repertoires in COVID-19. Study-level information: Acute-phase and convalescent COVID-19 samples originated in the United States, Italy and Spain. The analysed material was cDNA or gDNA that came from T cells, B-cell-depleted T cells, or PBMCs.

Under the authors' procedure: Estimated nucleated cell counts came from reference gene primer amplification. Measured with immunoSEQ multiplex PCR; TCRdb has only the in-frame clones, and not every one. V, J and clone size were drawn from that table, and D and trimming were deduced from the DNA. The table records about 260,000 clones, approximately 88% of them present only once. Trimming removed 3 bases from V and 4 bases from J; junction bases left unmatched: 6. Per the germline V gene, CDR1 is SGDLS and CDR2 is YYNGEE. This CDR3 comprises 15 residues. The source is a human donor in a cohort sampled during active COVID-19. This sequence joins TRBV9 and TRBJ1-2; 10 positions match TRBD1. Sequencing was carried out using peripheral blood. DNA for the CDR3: TGTGCCAGCAGCGCCGGGACAGGGGATATCTATGGCTACACCTTC. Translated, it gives CASSAGTGDIYGYTF.